This T cell receptor (beta chain) was retrieved from a study of human T cells and chemical hapten exposure. As for the study in general: On about 2 cm by about 2 cm of upper inner arm skin, sensitization was performed with 2% DPC. Doses of diphenylcyclopropenone went to the patients' scalps weekly throughout the roughly 24-week study. Study-level results: Expanded TCRs grouped into significantly more large CDR3 similarity clusters than controls produced.

As to time point: patch test 2, 6 weeks after DPC sensitization. Described treatment: therapeutic diphenylcyclopropenone sensitization with weekly scalp DPC. This clonotype was seen at least ten times. Its specificity is not known. TCRdb processed the RACE reads anew with MiXCR; each CDR3 protein has one entry. The data hold about 380,000 distinct CDR3 sequences, with around 6% observed a single time. The germline V gene has CDR1 SGHTA and CDR2 FQGNSA. Trimming stripped 3 bases from V and 0 bases from J, with 9 bases between. The CDR3 has 16 amino acids. The specimen was whole blood, collected in connection with sensitization to the hapten diphenylcyclopropenone (DPC). The receptor's source is a woman between 18 and 29 years old with alopecia areata. Some clones in this sample may be carry-over from other donors' samples. The chain couples TRBV7-2 to TRBJ1-6; no clear D. The CDR3 loop reads CASSFRPSSYNSPLHF. CDR3 bases: TGTGCCAGCAGCTTTAGGCCGAGCTCCTATAATTCACCCCTCCACTTT.